This TCR beta chain was identified during a study of regulatory T cells in long-lasting Graves disease. Study overall: Antithyroid drugs had been taken by newly diagnosed Graves' patients for under 3 months.

Stated time point: newly diagnosed GD, antithyroid drugs for less than 3 months. Isolated PBMC RNA provided the starting material for the TCR library. Tubes containing EDTA received roughly 9 milliliters of drawn peripheral blood. At least ten counts were recorded for this clonotype. CDR3-region Arm-PCR and iRepertoire HTBI primers produced the TCR beta libraries. Via MiXCR, TCRdb re-called the multiplex PCR reads, giving one row per CDR3 protein. Found here are 680,000 or so distinct CDR3 sequences, about 15% of them singletons; the top ten hold approximately 18%. The same sample was also studied in work on T cells in Graves' hyperthyroidism and ophthalmopathy. From that second work: When the TCR CDR3 underwent first-round RT-PCR, the HTBI primer set was used. In blood, most of the thyroid clonotypes expanded above 0.001 were also present.

The source material was peripheral blood mononuclear cells (PBMCs), sampled at new diagnosis, from a patient treated with antithyroid drugs. The TCR comes from a woman aged 25 to 39 with Graves disease.

This chain's CDR3 is CASSRSDLGHEQFF. DNA for the CDR3: TGTGCCAGCAGCCGCTCGGATTTAGGGCATGAGCAGTTCTTC. V usage is TRBV3-1 and J usage is TRBJ2-1; the D is unclear. This CDR3 has 14 amino acids. The V end lost 4 bases, the J end lost 8 bases, and 15 bases lay between the germline ends. Per germline, CDR1 LGHDT and CDR2 YNNKEL (reference sequence).